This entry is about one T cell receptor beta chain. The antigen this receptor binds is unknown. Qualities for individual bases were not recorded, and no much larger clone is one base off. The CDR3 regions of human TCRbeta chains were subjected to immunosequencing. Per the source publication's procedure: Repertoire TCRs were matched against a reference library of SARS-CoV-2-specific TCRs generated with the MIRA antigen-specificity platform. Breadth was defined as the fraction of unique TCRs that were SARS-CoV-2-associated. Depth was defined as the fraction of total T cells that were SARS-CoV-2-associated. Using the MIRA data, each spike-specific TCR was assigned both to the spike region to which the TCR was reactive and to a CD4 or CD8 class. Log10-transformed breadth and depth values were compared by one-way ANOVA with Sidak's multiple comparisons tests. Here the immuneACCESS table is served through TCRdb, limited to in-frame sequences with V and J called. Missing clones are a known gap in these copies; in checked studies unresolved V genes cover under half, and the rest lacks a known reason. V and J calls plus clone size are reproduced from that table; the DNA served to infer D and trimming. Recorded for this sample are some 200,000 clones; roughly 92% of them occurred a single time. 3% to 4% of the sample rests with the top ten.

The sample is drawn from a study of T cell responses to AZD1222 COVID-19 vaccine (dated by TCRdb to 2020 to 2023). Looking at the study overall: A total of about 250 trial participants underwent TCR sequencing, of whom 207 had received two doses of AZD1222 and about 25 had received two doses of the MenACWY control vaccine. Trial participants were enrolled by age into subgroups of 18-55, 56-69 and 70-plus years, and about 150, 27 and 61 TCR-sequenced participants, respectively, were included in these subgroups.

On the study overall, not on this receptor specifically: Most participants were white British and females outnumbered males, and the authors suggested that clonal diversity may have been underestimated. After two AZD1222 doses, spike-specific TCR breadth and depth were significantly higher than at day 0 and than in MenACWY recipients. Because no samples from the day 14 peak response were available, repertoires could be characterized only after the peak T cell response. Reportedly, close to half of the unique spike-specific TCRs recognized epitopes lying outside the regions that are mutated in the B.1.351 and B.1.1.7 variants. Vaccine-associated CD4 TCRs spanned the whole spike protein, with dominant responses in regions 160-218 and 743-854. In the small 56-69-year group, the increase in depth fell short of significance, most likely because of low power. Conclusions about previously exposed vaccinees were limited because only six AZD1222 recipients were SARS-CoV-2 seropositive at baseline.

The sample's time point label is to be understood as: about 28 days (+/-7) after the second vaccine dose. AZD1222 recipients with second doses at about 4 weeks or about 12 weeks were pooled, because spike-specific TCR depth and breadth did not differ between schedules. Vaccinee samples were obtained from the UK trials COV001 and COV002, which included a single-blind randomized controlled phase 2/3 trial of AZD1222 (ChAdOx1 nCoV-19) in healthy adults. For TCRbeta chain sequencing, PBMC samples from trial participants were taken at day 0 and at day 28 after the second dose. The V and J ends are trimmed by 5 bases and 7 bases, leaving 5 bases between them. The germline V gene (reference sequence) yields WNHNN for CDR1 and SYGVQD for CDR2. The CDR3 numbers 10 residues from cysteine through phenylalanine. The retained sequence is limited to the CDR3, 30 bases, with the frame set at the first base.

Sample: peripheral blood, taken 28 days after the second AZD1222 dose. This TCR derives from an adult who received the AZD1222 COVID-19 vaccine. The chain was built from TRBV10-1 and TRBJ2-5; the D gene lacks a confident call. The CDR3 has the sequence CASSWGTQYF. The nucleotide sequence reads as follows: TGCGCCAGCAGTTGGGGGACCCAGTACTTC.